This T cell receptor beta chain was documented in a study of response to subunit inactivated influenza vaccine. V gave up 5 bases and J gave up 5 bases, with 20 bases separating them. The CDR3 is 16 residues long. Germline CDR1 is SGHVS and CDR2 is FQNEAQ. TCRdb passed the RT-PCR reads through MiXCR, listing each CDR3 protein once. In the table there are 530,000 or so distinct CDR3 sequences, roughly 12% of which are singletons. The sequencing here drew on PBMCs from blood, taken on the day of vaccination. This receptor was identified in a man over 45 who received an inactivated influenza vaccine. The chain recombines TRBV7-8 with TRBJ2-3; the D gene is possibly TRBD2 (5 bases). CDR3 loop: CASSTKTGWKGDTQYF. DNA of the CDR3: TGTGCCAGCAGCACTAAGACGGGATGGAAAGGAGATACGCAGTATTTT. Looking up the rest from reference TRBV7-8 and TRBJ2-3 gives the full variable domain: GAGVSQSPRYKVAKRGQDVALRCDPISGHVSLFWYQQALGQGPEFLTYFQNEAQLDKSGLPSDRFFAERPEGSVSTLKIQRTQQEDSAVYLCASSTKTGWKGDTQYFGPGTRLTVL.